The T cell receptor beta chain under discussion was sequenced for a study of T cells in Graves' hyperthyroidism and ophthalmopathy. PBMCs were sourced from over 8.5 ml fresh peripheral blood. Whole-study findings and limits: Ophthalmopathy onset followed model prediction by a median roughly 6.5 months.

V was pared by 0 bases and J by 0 bases, with 4 bases of the junction left unmatched. This CDR3 is built from 16 residues. CDR1 and CDR2 (germline): DFQATT, SNEGSKA (reference sequence). This clonotype was seen at least ten times. What it binds is unknown. Amplified regions were TCR beta CDR3 sequences from RNA transcripts. TCR CDR3 underwent first-round RT-PCR with the HTBI primer set. One entry per CDR3 protein results from TCRdb running MiXCR on the multiplex PCR reads. In the table there are about 770,000 distinct CDR3 sequences, about 19% of which are singletons. The chain uses TRBV20-1 and TRBJ2-1; 8 positions agree with TRBD1. Sequencing was performed on blood. This receptor was taken from a woman aged 45-59 years with Graves' hyperthyroidism that later progressed to Graves' ophthalmopathy. In DNA, the CDR3 is TGCAGTGCTAGAGATCGGACAGGGAGCTCCTACAATGAGCAGTTCTTC. Encoded protein: CSARDRTGSSYNEQFF.